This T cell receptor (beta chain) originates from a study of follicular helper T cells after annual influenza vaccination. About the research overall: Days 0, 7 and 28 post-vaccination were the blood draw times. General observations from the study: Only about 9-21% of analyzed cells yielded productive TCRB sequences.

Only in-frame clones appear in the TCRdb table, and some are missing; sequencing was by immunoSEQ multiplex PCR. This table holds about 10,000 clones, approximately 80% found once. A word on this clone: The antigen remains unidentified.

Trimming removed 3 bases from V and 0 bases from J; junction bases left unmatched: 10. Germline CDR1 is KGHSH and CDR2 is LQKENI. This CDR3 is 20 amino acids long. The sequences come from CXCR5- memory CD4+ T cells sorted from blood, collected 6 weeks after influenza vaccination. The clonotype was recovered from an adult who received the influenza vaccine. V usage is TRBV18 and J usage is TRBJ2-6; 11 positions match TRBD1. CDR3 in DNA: TGTGCCAGCTCACCCCTCGCCGGGACAGGGGGTTTCTCTGGGGCCAACGTCCTGACTTTC. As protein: CASSPLAGTGGFSGANVLTF.